The clone carrying this TCR beta chain was recorded a few times. As processed by the authors: Amplification of reference gene primers was used by the study to estimate nucleated cell counts. Some clones are missing from TCRdb's copy, which holds only in-frame ones; the method was immunoSEQ multiplex PCR. Clone size and V and J calls were adopted from that table, with D and trimming inferred from the DNA. The table records a few hundred thousand clones, about 80% of them present only once. This CDR3 has 16 amino acids. Trimming took off 4 bases at V and 3 bases at J, with 16 bases between the two ends. Germline CDR1 reads LNHDA; CDR2 reads SQIVND (reference sequence). The data are from a study of blood T cell repertoires in COVID-19. Study overall: COVID-19 samples collected from the United States, Italy and Spain covered acute and convalescent phases. T cells, B-cell-depleted T cells, or PBMCs provided the cDNA or gDNA that served as material.

The source material was peripheral blood. This chain joins TRBV19 and TRBJ1-5; unclear D gene. The clonotype was recovered from an elderly man with acute or convalescent COVID-19. CDR3 nucleotides: TGTGCCAGTAGTACCCCCGGTGGCGGAGTCAATCAGCCCCAGCATTTT. Protein product: CASSTPGGGVNQPQHF.